This T cell receptor (beta chain) was profiled in a study of blood T cell repertoires in COVID-19 (TCRdb year 2020). In the study overall: Samples covering the acute and convalescent phases of COVID-19 were provided by collaborators in the United States, Italy and Spain. The prospective study material was composed of cDNA or gDNA derived from T cells, B-cell-depleted T cells, or PBMCs. Subjects who had been exposed to COVID-19, were actively infected with it, or had recovered from it provided the deeply sampled blood TCRbeta repertoires that made up the dataset. The repertoires were made available in a free public database intended to serve as a resource for research on the immune response to SARS-CoV-2. The samples were drawn from the first 160 participants of the ongoing ImmuneRACE study and from 1,200 or so subjects provided by 6 global collaborators. Nearly every sample came with metadata listing a de-identified subject ID, COVID-19 status, age in years and sex. Where available, HLA class I and class II types were taken from metadata supplied by the sample provider and were not determined by assay-based typing. Results the study describes overall, beyond this receptor: Clinical and demographic metadata were provided uncurated, with the amount varying by source and participant.

As to this clone: The clone's antigen remains unknown. One base away there is no much larger clone; base qualities are not given.

The immunoSEQ Assay, a bias-controlled multiplex PCR, was used to amplify TCRbeta CDR3 regions from genomic DNA. As for the authors' bioinformatics: Nucleated cell counts per sample were estimated from amplification of reference gene primers within the assay. To quantify the absolute abundance of each unique TCRbeta CDR3 rearrangement, sequence reads were collapsed and filtered. For each sample, productive Simpson clonality was calculated as the square root of Simpson's diversity index across productive rearrangements. TCRdb took this table from immuneACCESS and kept in-frame rearrangements with V and J called. Such tables lack part of the clones; where checked against another copy, unresolved V genes explain under half of the gap, and the rest is unexplained. That table supplies the V and J calls and clone size; D and trimming were determined from the DNA. Across this sample there are under 110,000 clones, with about three quarters seen only once. The top ten clonotypes cover 6.2% of the sample.

Including the terminal cysteine and phenylalanine, the CDR3 comprises 16 residues. The retained sequence is limited to the CDR3, 48 bases, with the frame set at the first base. Via the germline V gene, CDR1 is SGHVS and CDR2 FQNEAQ. V loses 4 bases, J loses 0 bases, and the germline ends lie 12 bases apart. One collaborating source in Seattle enrolled patients during active infection and followed them longitudinally through the course of disease. The collaborating institutions used their own protocols to collect whole blood in K2EDTA tubes. For TCRbeta analysis, collaborators shipped samples in one of three forms: frozen whole blood, isolated PBMCs, or DNA extracted from either of those sample types.

The chain is encoded by TRBV7-8 joined to TRBJ2-2; TRBD1 might be the D gene, on 6 matching bases. The sequence was collected from a man older than 75 with COVID-19, enrolled during active disease. The sequencing sample was made of peripheral blood. The DNA sequence is TGTGCCAGCAGCTCAACAGGGTCCTCGAACACCGGGGAGCTGTTTTTT. It translates to CASSSTGSSNTGELFF.